One sample yielded the 17 T cell receptor beta chains listed below, sequenced in a study of a mutant IDH1 vaccine in newly diagnosed glioma. Antigens for these TCRs are unknown. Stated time point: week 47, end of study. Doses consisted of 300 ug of mutant IDH1 20-mer peptide each, paired with topical imiquimod. The data were produced by immunoSEQ multiplex PCR, yet TCRdb's version contains in-frame clones alone and is incomplete. The profile shows more than 30,000 clones, approximately 84% of them singletons. The input for sequencing was PBMCs, taken from a glioma patient whose treatment included an IDH1 peptide vaccine. These receptors were collected from a man between 25 and 39 years old with glioma.

This clone was seen a single time. The rearrangement links TRBV2 to TRBJ1-4; D is perhaps TRBD1 (6 bases). Germline V gene sequence: CDR1 SNHLY, CDR2 FYNNEI. With 4 bases removed from V and 4 bases from J, the gap between germline ends came to 7 bases. The CDR3 is 13 residues long. Written as DNA, the CDR3 is TGTGCCAGCAGTGGGGGACATAATGAAAAACTGTTTTTT. It yields the protein CASSGGHNEKLFF.

This chain connects TRBV30 to TRBJ1-4, with TRBD1 as a possible D gene (5 bases). Between the trimmed V and J ends, which lost 3 bases and 11 bases, there was a span of 19 bases. Germline CDR1 is GTSNPN and CDR2 is SVGIG (reference sequence). The CDR3 extends over 14 amino acids. For the CDR3, the DNA is TGTGCCTGGAGCGTCACAGGCAACGGCGGGAAACTGTTTTTT. Its protein is CAWSVTGNGGKLFF.

This chain joins TRBV5-1 and TRBJ2-7; D is perhaps TRBD1 or TRBD2 (5 bases each). CDR1 is SGHRS and CDR2 is YFSETQ in the germline V gene. There are 15 residues in the CDR3. Trimming shortened V by 0 bases and J by 6 bases, and 16 bases separated the two germline ends. The CDR3 region has the DNA TGCGCCAGCAGCTTGGCGCCGGGGCCCTCGGCCGAGCAGTACTTC. It translates to CASSLAPGPSAEQYF.

The CDR3 DNA reads as TGTGCCAGCTCAGACAGGACAAGCCAAGAGACCCAGTACTTC. Translating it yields CASSDRTSQETQYF. V and J are TRBV18 and TRBJ2-5; TRBD1 might be the D (6 bases). The CDR3 is 14 amino acids. V was clipped by 5 bases and J by 1 base, with 11 bases between them. CDR1 and CDR2 from the germline V gene are KGHSH and LQKENI.

This chain uses TRBV7-9 with TRBJ2-2; 7 bases are shared with TRBD1. CDR1 SEHNR and CDR2 FQNEAQ come from the germline V gene (reference sequence). J lost 1 base, V lost 5 bases, and 4 bases had no gene match. The CDR3 runs 15 residues. The CDR3 DNA follows: TGTGCCAGCAGCCCGCGGACAGGGAACACCGGGGAGCTGTTTTTT. Encoded protein: CASSPRTGNTGELFF.

The V and J genes are TRBV28 and TRBJ1-1, with D possibly being TRBD1 (5 bases). V was cut by 6 bases and J by 4 bases, with 15 bases left in between. This CDR3 region has 14 residues. Germline values: CDR1 MDHEN, CDR2 SYDVKM. The CDR3 nucleotides are TGTGCCAGCAGCCAACATGGACATTCCACTGAAGCTTTCTTT. Its protein product is CASSQHGHSTEAFF.

This clone occurred a few times. The chain combines TRBV29-1 with TRBJ1-1; D is ambiguous. The germline V and J ends were trimmed by 7 bases and 1 base, with 4 bases remaining between them. The CDR3 spans 10 residues. The germline gives CDR1 SQVTM, CDR2 ANQGSEA. The CDR3 bases are TGCAGCGCCACGAACACTGAAGCTTTCTTT. As protein: CSATNTEAFF. Together with reference TRBV29-1 and TRBJ1-1, the CDR3 gives the full variable domain: SAVISQKPSRDICQRGTSLTIQCQVDSQVTMMFWYRQQPGQSLTLIATANQGSEATYESGFVIDKFPISRPNLTFSTLTVSNMSPEDSSIYLCSATNTEAFFGQGTRLTVV.

The V call is TRBV4-3, the J call TRBJ1-1; tentatively, D is TRBD1 (5 bases). Germline assignment: CDR1 LGHNA and CDR2 YSLEER. V lost 1 base and J 4 bases, leaving 22 bases between the germline ends. The CDR3 consists of 18 residues. The CDR3 spells CASSQGQGVGRVATEAFF. The CDR3 nucleotides are TGCGCCAGCAGCCAAGGTCAAGGGGTGGGCAGGGTGGCCACTGAAGCTTTCTTT.

The chain joins TRBV5-1 to TRBJ1-2; D not certain. The CDR3 totals 13 residues. Trimming shortened V by 0 bases and J by 4 bases, and 7 bases separated the two germline ends. The V gene's germline CDR1 is SGHRS and CDR2 YFSETQ. The CDR3 here is CASSLGVRYGYTF. DNA for the CDR3: TGCGCCAGCAGCTTGGGTGTTCGCTATGGCTACACCTTC.

The rearrangement joins TRBV4-2 to TRBJ1-3; possible D gene TRBD1, 6 bases. This CDR3 comprises 16 residues. Germline V gene sequence: CDR1 LGHNA, CDR2 YNFKEQ. Trimming removed 0 bases at V and 0 bases at J, with 9 bases between. The CDR3 is CASSQDLQGSGNTIYF. The CDR3 bases are TGTGCCAGCAGCCAAGATCTACAGGGCTCTGGAAACACCATATATTTT.

The V and J genes are TRBV7-3 and TRBJ2-2; D is undetermined. V dropped 4 bases and J dropped 0 bases, with 3 bases sitting between them. The length of the CDR3 is 13 residues. Germline V gene data show CDR1 as SGHTA and CDR2 as FQGTGA. CDR3 sequence reads: CASSSANTGELFF. CDR3 DNA: TGTGCCAGCAGCTCGGCGAACACCGGGGAGCTGTTTTTT.

The genes are TRBV2 and TRBJ2-7; no firm D call. Germline CDR1 SNHLY, CDR2 FYNNEI. Trimming left V 4 bases short and J 2 bases short, with 9 bases between. The CDR3 runs 13 residues. Written as DNA, the CDR3 is TGTGCCAGCAGTGGACGTGAAACCTACGAGCAGTACTTC. This encodes CASSGRETYEQYF. Variable domain in full (rest from reference TRBV2 and TRBJ2-7): EPEVTQTPSHQVTQMGQEVILRCVPISNHLYFYWYRQILGQKVEFLVSFYNNEISEKSEIFDDQFSVERPDGSNFTLKIRSTKLEDSAMYFCASSGRETYEQYFGPGTRLTVT.

The rearrangement joins TRBV9 to TRBJ1-6, with unresolved D. Trimming shortened V by 4 bases and J by 3 bases, and 17 bases separated the two germline ends. This CDR3 spans 17 amino acids. From germline, CDR1 is SGDLS and CDR2 YYNGEE. The CDR3 is CASSPKPDANYNSPLHF. The DNA for the CDR3 is TGTGCCAGCAGCCCGAAGCCGGACGCAAACTATAATTCACCCCTCCACTTT.

The gene calls are TRBV7-2 and TRBJ2-5, with D unclear. Trimming removed 5 bases at V and 5 bases at J, with 9 bases between. CDR1 and CDR2 (germline): SGHTA, FQGNSA. The CDR3 covers 12 residues. The CDR3: CASSPAGETQYF. CDR3 in DNA: TGTGCCAGCAGCCCTGCCGGGGAGACCCAGTACTTC.

The V gene is TRBV28, the J gene TRBJ2-7; 12 nucleotides agree with TRBD2. This CDR3 spans 16 amino acids. V was pared by 5 bases and J by 7 bases, with 12 bases of the junction left unmatched. Germline-derived CDR1 and CDR2 are MDHEN and SYDVKM. CDR3 sequence: CASSGRLAGAREEQYF. The DNA of the CDR3 is TGTGCCAGCAGTGGGAGACTAGCGGGGGCCCGAGAGGAGCAGTACTTC.

The chain joins TRBV5-4 to TRBJ2-5, with a possible D match to TRBD1 (6 bases). With 3 bases removed from V and 2 bases from J, the gap between germline ends came to 8 bases. Looked up from germline, CDR1 is SGHNT and CDR2 is YYREEE (reference sequence). The CDR3 consists of 13 residues. CDR3 sequence reads: CASSSGQQETQYF. CDR3 DNA: TGTGCCAGCAGCTCAGGACAGCAAGAGACCCAGTACTTC.

This clone was counted once. This chain joins TRBV5-5 and TRBJ2-6, with D unclear. CDR3 length: 18 amino acids. Per germline, CDR1 SGHKS and CDR2 YYEKEE (reference sequence). Trimming cost V 0 bases and J 1 base, with 14 bases left between them. The DNA for the CDR3 is TGTGCCAGCAGCTTGGACGGTGTTCTGTTTTCTGGGGCCAACGTCCTGACTTTC. Protein product: CASSLDGVLFSGANVLTF.